This T cell receptor (beta chain) is from a study of immune characterization of retroperitoneal liposarcoma. Trimming cost V 2 bases and J 0 bases, with 10 bases left between them. This CDR3 spans 15 amino acids. Per the germline V gene, CDR1 is SGHTA and CDR2 is FQGNSA. TCRdb reprocessed the PCR reads via MiXCR and lists one record per CDR3 protein. The table includes 11,000 or so distinct CDR3 sequences, roughly 22% detected once. This clonotype was observed at least ten times. This TCR derives from a female donor with retroperitoneal liposarcoma. What was sequenced was blood. The chain uses TRBV7-2 and TRBJ1-1, with unresolved D. Here the CDR3 reads CASSLSSTVNTEAFF. The CDR3 coding sequence is TGTGCCAGCAGCTTAAGTAGCACGGTGAACACTGAAGCTTTCTTT.